This entry features one TCR beta chain sequence. Patients who had autoimmune disease history or got systemic immunosuppression were left out. The germline gives CDR1 MNHEY, CDR2 SMNVEV (reference sequence). J was trimmed by 5 bases and V by 0 bases; bases with no gene match: 1. The CDR3 covers 15 residues. The sample comes from a study of OX40 agonist ivuxolimab in advanced cancers. Profiling relied on immunoSEQ multiplex PCR, and the TCRdb table lists in-frame clones only, not all of them. The sample carries some 46,000 clones, 70% to 90% recorded once. The sample was CD4+ or CD8+ T cells sorted from blood, taken in a trial of the OX40 agonist ivuxolimab. The clonotype comes from an adult with an advanced solid tumor such as melanoma, head and neck, liver or kidney cancer. The chain has TRBV27 and TRBJ2-2, with 9 bases that match TRBD1. CDR3 sequence: CASSLSGQGTGELFF. The CDR3 DNA is TGTGCCAGCAGTTTATCTGGACAGGGGACCGGGGAGCTGTTTTTT.